The 25 T cell receptor beta chains given below trace back to one sample, sequenced in a study of response to subunit inactivated influenza vaccine. In TCRdb, the RT-PCR reads were re-called with MiXCR into one record per CDR3 protein. The sample consists of 650,000 to 700,000 distinct CDR3 sequences, around a sixth of them appearing once. The sequences come from PBMCs from blood, collected about 12 days after vaccination. The receptors derive from a man aged 45-60 years who received an inactivated influenza vaccine.

The rearrangement links TRBV27 to TRBJ2-5; a possible D gene is TRBD1 (5 bases). CDR3 length: 14 amino acids. CDR1 MNHEY and CDR2 SMNVEV come from the germline V gene (reference sequence). V lost 6 bases, J lost 0 bases, and 11 bases lay in between. CDR3 sequence (DNA): TGTGCCAGCAGCAACAGGTCGTACCAAGAGACCCAGTACTTC. It codes for CASSNRSYQETQYF.

V is TRBV7-9 and J is TRBJ2-7; D is uncertain. Germline lookup yields CDR1 SEHNR and CDR2 FQNEAQ (reference sequence). Trimming took off 5 bases at V and 0 bases at J, with 14 bases between the two ends. There are 15 residues in the CDR3. CDR3 in amino acids: CASSHTWRSSYEQYF. The CDR3 DNA sequence: TGTGCCAGCAGCCACACCTGGCGGAGCTCCTACGAGCAGTACTTC.

This clonotype was counted between two and nine times. This chain links TRBV5-5 with TRBJ2-3; D unresolved. The germline V and J ends were trimmed by 0 bases and 4 bases, with 9 bases remaining between them. The V gene's germline CDR1 is SGHKS and CDR2 YYEKEE (reference sequence). The CDR3 is made up of 14 amino acids. The DNA for the CDR3 is TGTGCCAGCAGCTTGGCCTTTTGGTCAGATACGCAGTATTTT. Its protein product is CASSLAFWSDTQYF.

This clonotype was counted only a few times. V gene TRBV2 combines with J gene TRBJ1-1, with D unclear. Trimming cost V 8 bases and J 2 bases, with 6 bases left between them. CDR1 and CDR2 from the germline V gene are SNHLY and FYNNEI. The CDR3 sequence is 11 residues long. As DNA, the CDR3 is TGTGCCAGCGGTTTCAACACTGAAGCTTTCTTT. As protein: CASGFNTEAFF.

The chain combines TRBV11-2 with TRBJ2-1, with a possible D match to TRBD2 (7 bases). V was cut by 2 bases and J by 3 bases, with 14 bases left in between. Germline V gene lookup returns CDR1 SGHAT and CDR2 FQNNGV. The CDR3 extends over 16 amino acids. The CDR3: CASSLRGGGNYNEQFF. The CDR3 DNA sequence: TGTGCCAGCAGCTTAAGGGGGGGAGGGAACTACAATGAGCAGTTCTTC.

The chain combines TRBV3-1 with TRBJ2-7; TRBD1 might be the D (5 bases). V was pared by 6 bases and J by 6 bases, with 9 bases between. The CDR3 extends over 11 amino acids. CDR1 is LGHDT, CDR2 YNNKEL, per germline (reference sequence). The CDR3 sequence is CASRQDTEQYF. The CDR3 coding sequence is TGTGCCAGCAGACAGGACACCGAGCAGTACTTC.

This clonotype occurred a few times. The rearrangement uses TRBV10-3 and TRBJ1-4; D ambiguous. The CDR3 length is 15 residues. CDR1 and CDR2 (germline): ENHRY, SYGVKD. V lost 3 bases to trimming and J lost 0 bases, with 8 bases between them. This CDR3 is CAISDQDATNEKLFF. The CDR3 coding sequence is TGTGCCATCAGTGACCAGGACGCAACTAATGAAAAACTGTTTTTT.

This clonotype was counted a few times. The chain employs TRBV5-1 and TRBJ2-5; unclear D gene. From germline, CDR1 is SGHRS and CDR2 YFSETQ. The V end lost 4 bases, the J end lost 5 bases, and 15 bases lay between the germline ends. This CDR3 region has 14 residues. CDR3 sequence reads: CASSPIPGTETQYF. CDR3 DNA: TGCGCCAGCAGCCCGATCCCAGGAACCGAGACCCAGTACTTC.

The chain combines TRBV5-1 with TRBJ2-1, with D perhaps TRBD1 or TRBD2 (5 bases each). Between the trimmed V and J ends, which lost 0 bases and 12 bases, there was a span of 7 bases. This CDR3 comprises 11 residues. CDR1 and CDR2 (germline): SGHRS, YFSETQ. CDR3 region: CASSLGDGQFF. In nucleotides, the CDR3 is TGCGCCAGCAGCTTGGGGGACGGGCAGTTCTTC.

This clonotype was counted a few times. This sequence joins TRBV4-3 and TRBJ2-2, with D perhaps TRBD1 (7 bases). The ends were cut back, 1 base at V and 5 bases at J, with 14 bases in the middle. This CDR3 is built from 16 residues. Germline-derived CDR1 and CDR2 are LGHNA and YSLEER. The CDR3 sequence is CASSQGRQGGTGELFF. CDR3 coding DNA: TGCGCCAGCAGCCAAGGCCGACAGGGAGGTACCGGGGAGCTGTTTTTT.

The chain joins TRBV10-3 to TRBJ1-3; tentative D call: TRBD1 (5 bases). The CDR3 is 14 residues long. Germline-derived CDR1 and CDR2 are ENHRY and SYGVKD. Trimming took 10 bases from V and 4 from J, leaving 17 bases between them. The CDR3 region is CATGTQGGGNTIYF. The CDR3 DNA follows: TGTGCCACCGGCACCCAGGGAGGCGGAAACACCATATATTTT.

The V and J genes are TRBV20-1 and TRBJ1-6; no definite D call. Trimming stripped 7 bases from V and 5 bases from J, with 15 bases between. This CDR3 is 14 amino acids long. CDR1 and CDR2 (germline): DFQATT, SNEGSKA (reference sequence). As DNA, the CDR3 is TGCAGTGTTCTCGGGGAGCTCAATAATTCACCCCTCCACTTT. This sequence encodes CSVLGELNNSPLHF.

At least ten counts were recorded for this clonotype. J is TRBJ2-7 and V is TRBV5-1; D is perhaps TRBD2 (6 bases). The CDR3 has 16 amino acids. V was pared by 1 base and J by 5 bases, with 19 bases between. Germline assignment: CDR1 SGHRS and CDR2 YFSETQ. Written as DNA, the CDR3 is TGCGCCAGCAGCTTGAATAACCTCGGAGGGATCAACGAGCAGTACTTC. Its translation: CASSLNNLGGINEQYF. Supplemented by reference TRBV5-1 and TRBJ2-7, the full variable domain reads KAGVTQTPRYLIKTRGQQVTLSCSPISGHRSVSWYQQTPGQGLQFLFEYFSETQRNKGNFPGRFSGRQFSNSRSEMNVSTLELGDSALYLCASSLNNLGGINEQYFGPGTRLTVT.

A few counts support this clonotype. CDR3 nucleotide sequence: TGTGCCAGCAGCCCCGGGACAGGAAAACGATCACCCCTCCACTTT. Translation gives CASSPGTGKRSPLHF. This chain links TRBV12-3 or TRBV12-4 with TRBJ1-6, with 8 bases matching TRBD1. The J segment lost 10 bases and the V segment lost 6 bases, leaving 11 bases of the junction unmatched. The CDR3 consists of 15 residues.

The chain recombines TRBV12-5 with TRBJ2-7; D is possibly TRBD1 (5 bases). Germline values: CDR1 LGHNT, CDR2 FRNRAP. Trimming stripped 0 bases from V and 2 bases from J, with 14 bases between. CDR3 length: 16 amino acids. The CDR3 loop is CASGLVSRGPPYEQYF. CDR3 nucleotides: TGTGCTAGTGGTTTGGTATCTAGGGGTCCTCCCTACGAGCAGTACTTC.

The chain links TRBV21-1 to TRBJ2-7. TRBV21-1 is a known pseudogene. The CDR3 totals 16 residues. As DNA, the CDR3 is TGTGCCAGCAGCAAAGTTCTGCCTTCCTTCTCCTACGAGCAGTACTTC. As protein: CASSKVLPSFSYEQYF.

This clonotype was seen many times. The V call is TRBV29-1, the J call TRBJ1-2; the D gene is possibly TRBD1 (5 bases). The CDR3 totals 16 residues. Germline CDR1 SQVTM, CDR2 ANQGSEA. V was shortened by 1 base and J by 1 base, with 16 bases between the two germline ends. The CDR3 is CSVEGPDRRDNYGYTF. The CDR3 bases are TGCAGCGTTGAAGGGCCGGACCGCAGGGATAACTATGGCTACACCTTC. The entire variable domain, with the rest obtained from reference TRBV29-1 and TRBJ1-2, is as follows: SAVISQKPSRDICQRGTSLTIQCQVDSQVTMMFWYRQQPGQSLTLIATANQGSEATYESGFVIDKFPISRPNLTFSTLTVSNMSPEDSSIYLCSVEGPDRRDNYGYTFGSGTRLTVV.

The chain combines TRBV19 with TRBJ2-5; D gene ambiguous. This CDR3 has 14 amino acids. Germline values: CDR1 LNHDA, CDR2 SQIVND (reference sequence). Trimming stripped 3 bases from V and 1 base from J, with 9 bases between. The CDR3 DNA reads as TGTGCCAGTAGTATCGATCCGGGCCAAGAGACCCAGTACTTC. As protein: CASSIDPGQETQYF.

The sample holds many counts of this clonotype. This sequence joins TRBV5-1 and TRBJ2-7, with 8 nucleotides matching TRBD2. The CDR3 length is 15 residues. Germline CDR1 reads SGHRS; CDR2 reads YFSETQ. V gave up 6 bases and J gave up 5 bases; unmatched junction bases: 13. The CDR3 region has the DNA TGCGCCAGCACCCAAGTACTTGGCGGGGGGAACGAGCAGTACTTC. It translates to CASTQVLGGGNEQYF.

In this sample, this clonotype turned up a few times. The chain joins TRBV7-7 to TRBJ2-2; 10 nucleotides match TRBD2. Trimming took 2 bases from V and 4 from J; bases not matched to a gene: 4. This CDR3 spans 16 amino acids. Germline V gene lookup returns CDR1 SSHAT and CDR2 FNYEAQ (reference sequence). The CDR3 region is CASSLRWTSGTGELFF. CDR3 sequence (DNA): TGTGCCAGCAGCTTACGCTGGACTAGCGGCACCGGGGAGCTGTTTTTT.

In this sample, this clonotype turned up many times. The genes are TRBV27 and TRBJ2-2; no definite D call. V dropped 8 bases and J dropped 5 bases, with 9 bases sitting between them. This CDR3 is 12 amino acids long. Looked up from germline, CDR1 is MNHEY and CDR2 is SMNVEV (reference sequence). CDR3 region: CASGKRTGELFF. The CDR3 DNA is TGTGCCAGCGGTAAAAGGACCGGGGAGCTGTTTTTT.

The table lists this clonotype with many counts. The J gene is TRBJ2-1, the V gene TRBV30; a possible D gene is TRBD2 (6 bases). Trimming pared 6 bases from V and 10 bases from J, leaving 16 bases between. This CDR3 has 12 residues. CDR1 and CDR2 (germline): GTSNPN, SVGIG (reference sequence). The CDR3 region has the DNA TGTGCCTGCCGGGACTGGCGTTTCGAGCAGTTCTTC. It yields the protein CACRDWRFEQFF.

The chain has TRBV9 and TRBJ2-3, with D perhaps matching TRBD2 (5 bases). CDR1 SGDLS and CDR2 YYNGEE come from the germline V gene. The germline V and J ends were trimmed by 1 base and 0 bases, with 9 bases remaining between them. This CDR3 has 15 residues. For the CDR3, the DNA is TGTGCCAGCAGCGTACGGGAAACTAGCACAGATACGCAGTATTTT. It yields the protein CASSVRETSTDTQYF.

The gene calls are TRBV5-1 and TRBJ2-3, with TRBD1 matching 10 bases. Germline V gene lookup returns CDR1 SGHRS and CDR2 YFSETQ. The CDR3 spans 15 residues. Trimming cost V 0 bases and J 6 bases; bases outside gene matches: 4. In DNA form, the CDR3 reads TGCGCCAGCAGCTTGGAGACAGGGGGCATCGATACGCAGTATTTT. Amino acid sequence: CASSLETGGIDTQYF.

The V gene is TRBV5-1, the J gene TRBJ2-1; TRBD1 agrees at 7 bases. J was trimmed by 8 bases and V by 5 bases; bases with no gene match: 7. The germline V gene encodes CDR1 SGHRS and CDR2 YFSETQ. The length of the CDR3 is 13 residues. The CDR3 DNA reads TGCGCCAGCAGTACGAGGGGGCAGGATGAGCAGTTCTTC. Protein sequence: CASSTRGQDEQFF.